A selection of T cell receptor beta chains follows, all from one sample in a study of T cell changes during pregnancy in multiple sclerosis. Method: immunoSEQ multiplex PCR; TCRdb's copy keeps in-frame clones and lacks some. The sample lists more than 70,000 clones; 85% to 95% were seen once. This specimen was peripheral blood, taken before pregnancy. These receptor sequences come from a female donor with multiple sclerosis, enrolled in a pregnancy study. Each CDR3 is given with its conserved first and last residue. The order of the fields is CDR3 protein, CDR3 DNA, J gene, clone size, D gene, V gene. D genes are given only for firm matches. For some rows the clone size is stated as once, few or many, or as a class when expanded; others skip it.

CATSRGSGRRLNEQFF | TGTGCCACCAGCAGAGGTAGCGGGAGAAGGCTAAATGAGCAGTTCTTC | TRBJ2-1 | . | TRBD2 | TRBV15
CASTRDRGQANYGYTF | TGTGCCAGCACTCGGGACAGGGGGCAAGCTAACTATGGCTACACCTTC | TRBJ1-2 | . | TRBD1 | TRBV6-6
CASSPPEGLPGELFF | TGTGCCAGCAGCCCGCCGGAGGGGTTGCCGGGGGAGCTGTTTTTT | TRBJ2-2 | . | . | TRBV7-9
CASSLPHRDRGMNTEAFF | TGTGCCAGCAGTCTACCCCATCGGGACAGAGGCATGAACACTGAAGCTTTCTTT | TRBJ1-1 | . | TRBD1 | TRBV28
CATSRAGTAYEQYF | TGTGCCACCAGCAGAGCCGGGACAGCCTACGAGCAGTACTTC | TRBJ2-7 | . | TRBD1 | TRBV15
CASSPRTRGETQYF | TGTGCCAGCAGCCCCCGGACTAGAGGAGAGACCCAGTACTTC | TRBJ2-5 | . | TRBD2 | TRBV6-5
CASSLVGGEQFF | TGTGCCAGCAGCTTAGTGGGGGGTGAGCAGTTCTTC | TRBJ2-1 | . | . | TRBV13
CASWSARTDTQYF | TGTGCCAGTTGGTCCGCCCGGACAGATACGCAGTATTTT | TRBJ2-3 | . | . | TRBV2
CASSLAGTSGETQYF | TGTGCCAGCAGCTTAGCGGGGACTAGCGGGGAGACCCAGTACTTC | TRBJ2-5 | . | TRBD2 | TRBV7-8
CASSLAAGPSYNEQFF | TGTGCCAGCAGCTTAGCTGCGGGACCTTCCTACAATGAGCAGTTCTTC | TRBJ2-1 | . | . | TRBV7-2
CASSLIGSGSGETQYF | TGTGCCAGCAGCTTAATTGGTAGCGGGAGTGGGGAGACCCAGTACTTC | TRBJ2-5 | . | TRBD2 | TRBV7-3
CASSLAGQGGIFAEAFF | TGTGCCAGCAGCTTAGCGGGACAGGGGGGAATTTTTGCTGAAGCTTTCTTT | TRBJ1-1 | . | TRBD1 | TRBV7-2
CASSQQREGLVNEQFF | TGTGCCAGCAGTCAACAGCGGGAGGGGTTAGTGAATGAGCAGTTCTTC | TRBJ2-1 | . | TRBD2 | TRBV25-1
CASSSWTSGRGNPYEQYF | TGTGCCAGCAGCTCTTGGACTAGCGGGAGGGGAAACCCCTACGAGCAGTACTTC | TRBJ2-7 | . | TRBD2 | TRBV5-4
CASFRTEGSSDTQYF | TGTGCCAGCTTTCGGACAGAGGGATCTTCAGATACGCAGTATTTT | TRBJ2-3 | once | . | TRBV18
CASSVGASGTQETQYF | TGTGCCAGCAGCGTAGGTGCTAGCGGGACCCAAGAGACCCAGTACTTC | TRBJ2-5 | . | TRBD2 | TRBV9
CASSLLAGDVRDEQFF | TGCGCCAGCAGCTTACTAGCGGGAGACGTGAGAGATGAGCAGTTCTTC | TRBJ2-1 | . | TRBD2 | TRBV5-1
CASSLAQGAMETQYF | TGTGCCAGCAGCTTAGCTCAGGGGGCGATGGAGACCCAGTACTTC | TRBJ2-5 | . | TRBD1 | TRBV7-9
CASSQSQGYNEQFF | TGCGCCAGCAGCCAATCACAGGGGTACAATGAGCAGTTCTTC | TRBJ2-1 | . | TRBD1 | TRBV4-3
CASSFGGGNYEQYF | TGTGCCAGCAGCTTCGGAGGAGGCAACTACGAGCAGTACTTC | TRBJ2-7 | . | . | TRBV7-2
CASSSDLGAGELFF | TGTGCCAGCAGTTCAGACCTAGGGGCCGGGGAGCTGTTTTTT | TRBJ2-2 | . | . | TRBV27
CASSLGSSSTDTQYF | TGTGCCAGCAGCTTAGGATCCTCTAGCACAGATACGCAGTATTTT | TRBJ2-3 | . | . | TRBV13
CASSLSGGGSEETQYF | TGTGCCAGCAGCTTATCAGGGGGCGGGAGTGAAGAGACCCAGTACTTC | TRBJ2-5 | once | . | TRBV7-2
CASSPPAGVSTGELFF | TGTGCCAGCAGCCCCCCAGCGGGAGTGAGCACCGGGGAGCTGTTTTTT | TRBJ2-2 | . | TRBD2 | TRBV7-3
CATSLSGNTIYF | TGTGCCACCAGCCTCTCTGGAAACACCATATATTTT | TRBJ1-3 | . | . | TRBV15
CASSSLAANTGELFF | TGTGCCAGCAGCTCCCTAGCGGCGAACACCGGGGAGCTGTTTTTT | TRBJ2-2 | . | TRBD2 | TRBV7-2
CASSVSIGGNEAFF | TGTGCCAGCAGCGTATCAATAGGGGGCAATGAAGCTTTCTTT | TRBJ1-1 | . | TRBD1 | TRBV9
CASSGGTGSSYEQYF | TGTGCCAGCAGCGGGGGGACAGGGAGCTCCTACGAGCAGTACTTC | TRBJ2-7 | . | TRBD1 | TRBV9
CASSVNSDAAYNEQFF | TGTGCCAGCAGCGTAAATAGCGATGCCGCCTACAATGAGCAGTTCTTC | TRBJ2-1 | . | . | TRBV9
CAWSVHADTEAFF | TGTGCCTGGAGTGTACACGCTGACACTGAAGCTTTCTTT | TRBJ1-1 | few | . | TRBV30
CASSGPAENTEAFF | TGTGCCAGCAGCGGCCCCGCGGAGAACACTGAAGCTTTCTTT | TRBJ1-1 | . | . | TRBV11-3
CASSSRLGTSGRRGEQFF | TGTGCCAGCAGCTCGAGGCTAGGGACTAGCGGGAGACGGGGTGAGCAGTTCTTC | TRBJ2-1 | few | TRBD2 | TRBV5-5
CASSDSIVNTEAFF | TGTGCCAGCAGTGATTCAATAGTGAACACTGAAGCTTTCTTT | TRBJ1-1 | . | . | TRBV25-1
CASRGDRADGYTF | TGTGCCAGCAGGGGTGACAGGGCCGATGGCTACACCTTC | TRBJ1-2 | . | TRBD1 | TRBV11-3
CASSLMVAGAETQYF | TGTGCCAGCAGCTTAATGGTAGCGGGAGCGGAGACCCAGTACTTC | TRBJ2-5 | . | TRBD2 | TRBV7-2
CASSLASGKTYEQYF | TGTGCCAGCAGCTTAGCTAGCGGGAAAACCTACGAGCAGTACTTC | TRBJ2-7 | . | TRBD2 | TRBV7-9
CASSQDSAGNQPQHF | TGCGCCAGCAGCCAAGATTCGGCAGGAAATCAGCCCCAGCATTTT | TRBJ1-5 | . | . | TRBV4-1
CASKVGDTGNTIYF | TGTGCCAGCAAGGTCGGGGATACGGGAAACACCATATATTTC | TRBJ1-3 | once | . | TRBV6-6
CASSLLAGGSDTQYF | TGTGCCAGCAGTTTACTAGCGGGAGGGTCAGATACGCAGTATTTT | TRBJ2-3 | . | TRBD2 | TRBV27
CASRRQGSGELFF | TGTGCCAGCAGGCGGCAAGGATCTGGGGAGCTGTTTTTT | TRBJ2-2 | . | . | TRBV6-5
CATSRDGTEEETQYF | TGTGCCACCAGCAGAGATGGGACAGAAGAAGAGACCCAGTACTTC | TRBJ2-5 | . | TRBD1 | TRBV15
CASSGDNTDTQYF | TGTGCCAGCAGCGGGGACAACACAGATACGCAGTATTTT | TRBJ2-3 | . | . | TRBV7-3
CASSLLDTQYF | TGTGCCAGCAGCTTACTAGATACGCAGTATTTT | TRBJ2-3 | . | . | TRBV7-2
CASSEGRVAGYTF | TGTGCCAGCAGTGAGGGCAGGGTGGCTGGCTACACCTTC | TRBJ1-2 | few | . | TRBV2
CAWSGGTGRSEAFF | TGTGCCTGGAGTGGAGGGACAGGGCGGTCGGAAGCTTTCTTT | TRBJ1-1 | . | TRBD1 | TRBV30
CASSQDSVGGDEQFF | TGTGCCAGCAGCCAAGATTCAGTGGGGGGGGATGAGCAGTTCTTC | TRBJ2-1 | . | TRBD2 | TRBV4-2
CASCSSGTGGRNEQFF | TGTGCCAGTTGTAGCTCCGGGACAGGGGGTAGGAATGAGCAGTTCTTC | TRBJ2-1 | . | TRBD1 | TRBV28
CASSLIGGGRVDYEQFF | TGTGCCAGCAGCTTAATAGGCGGCGGGAGGGTTGATTATGAGCAGTTCTTC | TRBJ2-1 | few | TRBD2 | TRBV7-6
CASSPGQNQNEAFF | TGTGCCAGCTCACCTGGACAAAACCAAAATGAAGCTTTCTTT | TRBJ1-1 | . | . | TRBV18
CATSRESNSAYEQYF | TGTGCCACCAGCAGAGAGTCTAATTCGGCCTACGAGCAGTACTTC | TRBJ2-7 | . | . | TRBV15
CASSQDIAGASTEQYF | TGTGCCAGCAGCCAAGACATAGCGGGAGCTTCTACGGAGCAGTACTTC | TRBJ2-7 | . | TRBD2 | TRBV4-2
CASSQDGGAGNTIYF | TGTGCCAGCAGCCAGGACGGAGGGGCTGGAAACACCATATATTTT | TRBJ1-3 | . | . | TRBV4-2
CSVDARADRGYGYTF | TGCAGCGTTGACGCCCGGGCGGACAGGGGGTATGGCTACACCTTC | TRBJ1-2 | . | TRBD1 | TRBV29-1
CASSFGRSYNEQFF | TGTGCCAGCAGCTTCGGGAGATCCTACAATGAGCAGTTCTTC | TRBJ2-1 | . | . | TRBV5-8